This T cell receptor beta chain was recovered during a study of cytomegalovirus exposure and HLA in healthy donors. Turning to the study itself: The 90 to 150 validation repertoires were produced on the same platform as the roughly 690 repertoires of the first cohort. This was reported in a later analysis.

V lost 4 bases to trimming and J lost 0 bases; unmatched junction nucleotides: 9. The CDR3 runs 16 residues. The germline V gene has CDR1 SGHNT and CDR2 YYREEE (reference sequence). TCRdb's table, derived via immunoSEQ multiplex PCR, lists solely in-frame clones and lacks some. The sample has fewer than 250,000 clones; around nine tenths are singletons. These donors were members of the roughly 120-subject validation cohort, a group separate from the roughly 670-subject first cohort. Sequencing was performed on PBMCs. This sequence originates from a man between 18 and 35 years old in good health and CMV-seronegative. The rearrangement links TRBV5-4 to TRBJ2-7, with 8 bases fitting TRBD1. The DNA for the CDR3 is TGTGCCAGCAGCAGGGGGACAGGAGTCAGCTCCTACGAGCAGTACTTC. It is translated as CASSRGTGVSSYEQYF.